Given below is one T cell receptor (beta chain) in context. Its antigen is unidentified. The data are from a study of cytomegalovirus exposure and HLA in healthy donors. Study-level points and caveats: Compared with the roughly 700-donor mean, an Asian-associated ancestry cluster reportedly had fewer N-insertions, according to a later analysis. In vitro assays verified that a few CMV-associated chains recognized CMV antigens specifically. Cytomegalovirus association was listed for about 160 TCR beta chains.

This CDR3 contains 15 residues. Germline loops: CDR1 SGHRS, CDR2 YFSETQ. The V gene end was trimmed by 2 bases and the J gene end by 2 bases; junction bases not matched to a gene: 4. In the PCR, 60 Vbeta and 13 Jbeta primers were used. Sequencing used immunoSEQ multiplex PCR; TCRdb keeps in-frame clones, though not all of them. The sample has roughly 120,000 clones, roughly four fifths seen once. Input material: PBMCs. This sequence was found in a woman aged 18-35 years in good health and CMV-seronegative. This rearrangement joins TRBV5-1 to TRBJ1-5; 7 nucleotides match TRBD1. The CDR3: CASSFEGQGNQPQHF. The DNA of the CDR3 is TGCGCCAGCAGCTTTGAAGGACAGGGCAATCAGCCCCAGCATTTT.